This TCR beta chain derives from a study of T cell changes during pregnancy in multiple sclerosis. Method: immunoSEQ multiplex PCR; TCRdb's copy keeps in-frame clones and lacks some. The profile shows 50,000 to 65,000 clones, 90% of them singletons. Germline loops: CDR1 GTSNPN, CDR2 SVGIG (reference sequence). This CDR3 is 13 amino acids long. V lost 0 bases and J 5 bases, leaving 10 bases between the germline ends. The specimen was peripheral blood, collected in the third trimester of pregnancy. The V call is TRBV30, the J call TRBJ2-5; D possibly corresponds to TRBD1 (5 bases). The TCR comes from a female donor in good health, enrolled as a control in a pregnancy study. CDR3 protein: CAWSVIKGETQYF. CDR3 DNA sequence: TGTGCCTGGAGTGTAATAAAGGGGGAGACCCAGTACTTC.